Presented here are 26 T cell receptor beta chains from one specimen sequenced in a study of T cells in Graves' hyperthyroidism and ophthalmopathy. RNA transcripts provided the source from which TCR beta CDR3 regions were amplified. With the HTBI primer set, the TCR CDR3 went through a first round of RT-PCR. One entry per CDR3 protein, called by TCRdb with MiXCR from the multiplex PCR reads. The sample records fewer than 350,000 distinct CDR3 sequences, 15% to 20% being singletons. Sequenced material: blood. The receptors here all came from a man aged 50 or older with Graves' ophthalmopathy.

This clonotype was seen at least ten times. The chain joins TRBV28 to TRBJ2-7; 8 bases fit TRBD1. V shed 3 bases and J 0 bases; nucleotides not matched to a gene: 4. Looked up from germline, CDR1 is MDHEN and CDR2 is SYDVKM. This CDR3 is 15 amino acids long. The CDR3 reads CASSFTGGSSYEQYF. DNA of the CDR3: TGTGCCAGCAGTTTCACAGGGGGGAGCTCCTACGAGCAGTACTTC.

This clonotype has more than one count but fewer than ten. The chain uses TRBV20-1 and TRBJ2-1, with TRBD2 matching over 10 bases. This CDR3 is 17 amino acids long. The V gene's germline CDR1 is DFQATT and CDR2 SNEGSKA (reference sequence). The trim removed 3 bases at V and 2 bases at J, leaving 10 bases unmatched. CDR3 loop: CSARPSKGTSAYNEQFF. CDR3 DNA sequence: TGCAGTGCTAGGCCTTCTAAGGGGACTAGCGCCTACAATGAGCAGTTCTTC.

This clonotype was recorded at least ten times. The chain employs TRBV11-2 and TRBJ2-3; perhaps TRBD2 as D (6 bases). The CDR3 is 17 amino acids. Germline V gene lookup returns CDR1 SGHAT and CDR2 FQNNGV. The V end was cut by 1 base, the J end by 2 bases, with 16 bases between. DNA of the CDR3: TGTGCCAGCAGCTTAGGGTCCCTAGCGCCGATCACAGATACGCAGTATTTT. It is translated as CASSLGSLAPITDTQYF.

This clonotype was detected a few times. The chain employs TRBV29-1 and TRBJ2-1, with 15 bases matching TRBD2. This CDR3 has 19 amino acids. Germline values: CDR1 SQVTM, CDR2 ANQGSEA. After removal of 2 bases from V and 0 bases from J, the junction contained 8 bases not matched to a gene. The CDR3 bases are TGCAGCGTTGAAAGGGGGGGACTAGCGGGAGGTAGCTCCTACAATGAGCAGTTCTTC. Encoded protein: CSVERGGLAGGSSYNEQFF.

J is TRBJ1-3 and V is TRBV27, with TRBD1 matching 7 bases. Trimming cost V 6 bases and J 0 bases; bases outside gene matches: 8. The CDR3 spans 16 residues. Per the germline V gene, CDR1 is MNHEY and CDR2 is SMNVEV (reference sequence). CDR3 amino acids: CASSPLQGSSGNTIYF. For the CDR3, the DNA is TGTGCCAGCAGCCCCTTACAGGGGAGCTCTGGAAACACCATATATTTT.

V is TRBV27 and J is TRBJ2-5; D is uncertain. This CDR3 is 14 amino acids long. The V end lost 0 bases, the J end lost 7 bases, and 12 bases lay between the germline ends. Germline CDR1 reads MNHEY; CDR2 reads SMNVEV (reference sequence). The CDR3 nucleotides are TGTGCCAGCAGTTTATCCTGGCAAAGAGGGACCCAGTACTTC. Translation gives CASSLSWQRGTQYF.

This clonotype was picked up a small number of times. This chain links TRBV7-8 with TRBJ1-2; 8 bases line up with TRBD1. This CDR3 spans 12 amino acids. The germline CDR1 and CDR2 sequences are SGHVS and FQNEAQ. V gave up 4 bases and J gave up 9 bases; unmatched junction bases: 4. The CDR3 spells CASSWTGMSYTF. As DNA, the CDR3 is TGTGCCAGCAGCTGGACAGGGATGAGCTACACCTTC.

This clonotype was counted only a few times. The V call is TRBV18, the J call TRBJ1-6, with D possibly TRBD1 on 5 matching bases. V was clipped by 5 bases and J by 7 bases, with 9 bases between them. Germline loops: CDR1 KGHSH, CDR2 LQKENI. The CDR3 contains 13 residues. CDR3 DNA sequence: TGTGCCAGCTCAGGGGCCCAAAATTCACCCCTCCACTTT. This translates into CASSGAQNSPLHF.

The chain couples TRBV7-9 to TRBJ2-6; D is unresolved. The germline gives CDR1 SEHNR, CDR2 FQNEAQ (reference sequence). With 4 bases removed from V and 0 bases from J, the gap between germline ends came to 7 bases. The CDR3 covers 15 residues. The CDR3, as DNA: TGTGCCAGCAGCTCAGAATTCTCTGGGGCCAACGTCCTGACTTTC. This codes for CASSSEFSGANVLTF.

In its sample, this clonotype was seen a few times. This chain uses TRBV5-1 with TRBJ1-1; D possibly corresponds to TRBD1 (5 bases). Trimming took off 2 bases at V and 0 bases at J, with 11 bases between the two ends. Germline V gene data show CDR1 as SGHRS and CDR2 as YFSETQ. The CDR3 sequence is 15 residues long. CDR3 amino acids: CASSLDGHMNTEAFF. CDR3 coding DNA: TGCGCCAGCAGCTTAGATGGACATATGAACACTGAAGCTTTCTTT.

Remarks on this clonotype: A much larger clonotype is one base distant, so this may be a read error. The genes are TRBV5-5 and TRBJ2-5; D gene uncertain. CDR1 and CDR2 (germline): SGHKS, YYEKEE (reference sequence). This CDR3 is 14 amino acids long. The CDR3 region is CASSLGSGYETQCF. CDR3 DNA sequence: TGTGCCAGCAGCTTGGGGTCCGGGTACGAGACCCAGTGCTTC.

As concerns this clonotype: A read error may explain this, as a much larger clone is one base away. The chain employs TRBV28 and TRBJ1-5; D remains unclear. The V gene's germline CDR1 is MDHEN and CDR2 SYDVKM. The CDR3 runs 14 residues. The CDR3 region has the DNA TGTGCCAGCAGCAGAGACAATAGCAATCAGTCCCAGCATTTT. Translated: CASSRDNSNQSQHF.

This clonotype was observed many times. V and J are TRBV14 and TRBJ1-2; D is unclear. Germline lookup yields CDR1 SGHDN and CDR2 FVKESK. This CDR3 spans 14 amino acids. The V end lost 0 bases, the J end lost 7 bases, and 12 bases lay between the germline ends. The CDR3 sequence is CASSQERTKGGYTF. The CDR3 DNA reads TGTGCCAGCAGCCAAGAACGCACAAAGGGTGGCTACACCTTC. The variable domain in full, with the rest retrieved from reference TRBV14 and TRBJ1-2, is EAGVTQFPSHSVIEKGQTVTLRCDPISGHDNLYWYRRVMGKEIKFLLHFVKESKQDESGMPNNRFLAERTGGTYSTLKVQPAELEDSGVYFCASSQERTKGGYTFGSGTRLTVV.

The DNA for the CDR3 is TGTGCCAGCAAACCCGGGGGGAGGTTCCAAGAGACCCAGTACTTC. It codes for CASKPGGRFQETQYF. The chain uses TRBV6-1 and TRBJ2-5, with 7 bases aligning to TRBD2. CDR1 and CDR2 from the germline V gene are MNHNS and SASEGT. J was trimmed by 1 base and V by 7 bases; bases with no gene match: 9. There are 15 residues in the CDR3.

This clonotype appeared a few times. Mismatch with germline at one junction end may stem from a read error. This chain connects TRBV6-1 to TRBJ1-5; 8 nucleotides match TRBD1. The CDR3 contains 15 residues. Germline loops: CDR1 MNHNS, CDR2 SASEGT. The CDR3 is CTSGAGTGGNQPQHF. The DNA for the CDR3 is TGTACCAGCGGGGCGGGGACAGGCGGCAATCAGCCCCAGCATTTT.

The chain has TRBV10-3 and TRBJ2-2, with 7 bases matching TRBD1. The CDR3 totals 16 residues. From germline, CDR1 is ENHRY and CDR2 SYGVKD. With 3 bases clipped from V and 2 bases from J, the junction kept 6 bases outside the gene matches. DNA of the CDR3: TGTGCCATCAGTGACGCCTCAGGGGGAAACACCGGGGAGCTGTTTTTT. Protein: CAISDASGGNTGELFF.

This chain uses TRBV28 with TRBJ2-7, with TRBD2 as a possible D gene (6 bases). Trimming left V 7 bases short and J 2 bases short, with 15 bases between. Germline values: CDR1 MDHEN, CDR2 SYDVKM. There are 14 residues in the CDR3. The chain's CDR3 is CASTPVGGAYEQYF. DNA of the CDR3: TGTGCCAGCACCCCGGTCGGGGGAGCCTACGAGCAGTACTTC.

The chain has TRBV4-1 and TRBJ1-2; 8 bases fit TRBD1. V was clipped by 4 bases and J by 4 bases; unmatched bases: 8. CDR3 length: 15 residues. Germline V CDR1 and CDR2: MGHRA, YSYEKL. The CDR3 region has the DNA TGCGCCAGCAGCCCACCTGGACAGGGCCTCTATGGCTACACCTTC. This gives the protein CASSPPGQGLYGYTF.

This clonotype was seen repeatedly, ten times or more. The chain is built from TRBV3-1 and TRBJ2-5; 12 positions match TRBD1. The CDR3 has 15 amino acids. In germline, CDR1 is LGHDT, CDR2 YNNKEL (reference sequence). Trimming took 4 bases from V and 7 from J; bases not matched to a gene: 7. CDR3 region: CASSPGTGGQGTQYF. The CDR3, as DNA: TGTGCCAGCAGCCCCGGGACAGGGGGCCAGGGGACCCAGTACTTC.

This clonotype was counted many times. The CDR3, as DNA: TGTGCCAGCAGCATCACGACAGGGGGCACCGGGGAGCTGTTTTTT. This codes for CASSITTGGTGELFF. V is TRBV7-9 and J is TRBJ2-2, with TRBD1 matching over 9 bases. The CDR3 loop spans 15 amino acids. Germline lookup yields CDR1 SEHNR and CDR2 FQNEAQ (reference sequence). Trimming at V came to 5 bases and at J to 4 bases, leaving 5 bases not matched to a gene. The entire variable domain, with the rest obtained from reference TRBV7-9 and TRBJ2-2, is as follows: DTGVSQNPRHKITKRGQNVTFRCDPISEHNRLYWYRQTLGQGPEFLTYFQNEAQLEKSRLLSDRFSAERPKGSFSTLEIQRTEQGDSAMYLCASSITTGGTGELFFGEGSRLTVL.

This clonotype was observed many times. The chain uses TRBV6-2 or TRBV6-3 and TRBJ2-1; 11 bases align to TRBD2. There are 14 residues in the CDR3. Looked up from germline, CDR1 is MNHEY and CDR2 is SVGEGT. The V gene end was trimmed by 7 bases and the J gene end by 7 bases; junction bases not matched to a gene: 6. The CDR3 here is CASNSGRAGNEQFF. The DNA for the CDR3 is TGTGCCAGCAATAGCGGGAGGGCCGGTAATGAGCAGTTCTTC.

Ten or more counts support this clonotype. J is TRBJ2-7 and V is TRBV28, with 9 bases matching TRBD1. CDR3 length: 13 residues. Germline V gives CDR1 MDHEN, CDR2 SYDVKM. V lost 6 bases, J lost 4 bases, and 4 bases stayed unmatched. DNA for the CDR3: TGTGCCAGCAGAAACAGGGGGCTGTACGAGCAGTACTTC. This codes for CASRNRGLYEQYF. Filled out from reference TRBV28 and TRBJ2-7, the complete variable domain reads DVKVTQSSRYLVKRTGEKVFLECVQDMDHENMFWYRQDPGLGLRLIYFSYDVKMKEKGDIPEGYSVSREKKERFSLILESASTNQTSMYLCASRNRGLYEQYFGPGTRLTVT.

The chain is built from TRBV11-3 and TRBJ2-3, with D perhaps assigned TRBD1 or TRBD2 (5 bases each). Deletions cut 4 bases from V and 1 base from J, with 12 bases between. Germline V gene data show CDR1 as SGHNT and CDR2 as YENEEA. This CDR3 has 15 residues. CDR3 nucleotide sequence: TGTGCCAGCAGCTCCCGGTGGGACGGCACAGATACGCAGTATTTT. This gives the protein CASSSRWDGTDTQYF.

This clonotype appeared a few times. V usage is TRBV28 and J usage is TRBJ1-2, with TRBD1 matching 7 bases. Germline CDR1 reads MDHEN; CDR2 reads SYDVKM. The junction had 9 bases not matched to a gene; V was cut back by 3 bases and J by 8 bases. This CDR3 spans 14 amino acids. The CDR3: CASSLGEGAQGYTF. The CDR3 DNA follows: TGTGCCAGCAGTTTGGGTGAGGGGGCGCAAGGCTACACCTTC.

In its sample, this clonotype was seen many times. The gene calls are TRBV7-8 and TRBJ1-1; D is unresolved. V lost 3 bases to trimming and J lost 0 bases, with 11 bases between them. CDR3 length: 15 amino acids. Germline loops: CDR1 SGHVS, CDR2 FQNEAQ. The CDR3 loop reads CASSLQTTMNTEAFF. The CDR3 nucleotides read TGTGCCAGCAGCTTGCAGACGACCATGAACACTGAAGCTTTCTTT.

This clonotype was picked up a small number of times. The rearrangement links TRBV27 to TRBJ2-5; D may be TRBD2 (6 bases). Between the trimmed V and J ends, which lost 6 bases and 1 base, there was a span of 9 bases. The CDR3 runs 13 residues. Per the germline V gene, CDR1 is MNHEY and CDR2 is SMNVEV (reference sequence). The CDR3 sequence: CASRGLFQETQYF. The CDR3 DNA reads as TGTGCCAGCAGGGGACTGTTCCAAGAGACCCAGTACTTC.